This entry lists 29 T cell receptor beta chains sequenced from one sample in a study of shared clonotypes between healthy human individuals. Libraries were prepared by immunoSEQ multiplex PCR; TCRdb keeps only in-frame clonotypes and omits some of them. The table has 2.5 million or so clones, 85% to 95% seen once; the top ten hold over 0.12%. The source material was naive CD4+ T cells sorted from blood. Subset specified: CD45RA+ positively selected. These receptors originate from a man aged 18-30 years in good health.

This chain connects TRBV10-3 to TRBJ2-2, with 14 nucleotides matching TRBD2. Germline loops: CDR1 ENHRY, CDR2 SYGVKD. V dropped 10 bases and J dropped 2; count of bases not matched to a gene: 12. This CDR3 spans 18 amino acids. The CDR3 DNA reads TGTGCCAGCCTCCCGGGACTAGCGGGAGCTCGTAACACCGGGGAGCTGTTTTTT. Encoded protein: CASLPGLAGARNTGELFF.

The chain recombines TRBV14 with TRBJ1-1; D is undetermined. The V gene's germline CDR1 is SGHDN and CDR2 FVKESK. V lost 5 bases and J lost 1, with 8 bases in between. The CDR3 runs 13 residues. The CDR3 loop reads CASSYRTNTEAFF. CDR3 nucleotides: TGTGCCAGCAGCTATCGGACGAACACTGAAGCTTTCTTT.

The CDR3 loop is CASSLFRQGAAEPQHF. The CDR3 DNA sequence: TGTGCCAGCAGTTTATTCAGACAGGGGGCGGCTGAGCCCCAGCATTTT. The chain carries TRBV6-6 and TRBJ1-5; TRBD1 matches at 10 bases. After removal of 4 bases from V and 8 bases from J, the junction contained 11 bases not matched to a gene. Looked up from germline, CDR1 is MNHNY and CDR2 is SVGAGI (reference sequence). The CDR3 runs to 16 residues.

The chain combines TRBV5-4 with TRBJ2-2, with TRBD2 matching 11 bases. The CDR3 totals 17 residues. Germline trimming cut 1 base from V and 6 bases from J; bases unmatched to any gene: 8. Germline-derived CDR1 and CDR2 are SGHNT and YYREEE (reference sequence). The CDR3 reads CASSLRSGTSGPGELFF. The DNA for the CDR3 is TGTGCCAGCAGCTTGAGGTCCGGGACTAGCGGTCCCGGGGAGCTGTTTTTT.

The CDR3 is CASSVPPGTEQFF. The CDR3 DNA is TGTGCCAGTAGTGTGCCCCCGGGTACTGAGCAGTTCTTC. The chain joins TRBV19 to TRBJ2-1; D ambiguous. Trimming cost V 5 bases and J 9 bases, with 14 bases left between them. The CDR3 loop spans 13 amino acids. Germline V gives CDR1 LNHDA, CDR2 SQIVND (reference sequence).

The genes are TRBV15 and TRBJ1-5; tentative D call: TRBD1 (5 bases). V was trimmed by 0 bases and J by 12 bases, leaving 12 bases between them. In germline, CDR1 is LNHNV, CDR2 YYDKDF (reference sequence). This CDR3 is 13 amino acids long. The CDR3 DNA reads TGTGCCACCAGCAGAGACGGGGCCGGGGGCCAGCATTTT. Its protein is CATSRDGAGGQHF. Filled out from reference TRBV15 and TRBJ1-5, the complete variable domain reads DAMVIQNPRYQVTQFGKPVTLSCSQTLNHNVMYWYQQKSSQAPKLLFHYYDKDFNNEADTPDNFQSRRPNTSFCFLDIRSPGLGDTAMYLCATSRDGAGGQHFGDGTRLSIL.

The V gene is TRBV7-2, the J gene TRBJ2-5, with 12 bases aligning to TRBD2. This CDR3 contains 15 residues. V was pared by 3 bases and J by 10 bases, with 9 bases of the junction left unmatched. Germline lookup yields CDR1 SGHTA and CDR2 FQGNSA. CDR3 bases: TGTGCCAGCAGCTTCGCTAGCGGGGGGGCTGGGGACCAGTACTTC. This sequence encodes CASSFASGGAGDQYF.

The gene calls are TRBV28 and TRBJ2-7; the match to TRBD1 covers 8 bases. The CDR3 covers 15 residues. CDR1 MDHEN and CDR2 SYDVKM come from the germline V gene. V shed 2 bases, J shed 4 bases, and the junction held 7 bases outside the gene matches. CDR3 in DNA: TGTGCCAGCAGTTTAGGCCGAACAGGGGGGTACGAGCAGTACTTC. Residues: CASSLGRTGGYEQYF.

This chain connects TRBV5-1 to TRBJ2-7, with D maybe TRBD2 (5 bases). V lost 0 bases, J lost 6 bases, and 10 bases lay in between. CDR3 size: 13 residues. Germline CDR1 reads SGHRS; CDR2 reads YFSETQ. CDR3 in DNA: TGCGCCAGCAGCTTGGAGCGGTCGTTCGAGCAGTACTTC. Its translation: CASSLERSFEQYF.

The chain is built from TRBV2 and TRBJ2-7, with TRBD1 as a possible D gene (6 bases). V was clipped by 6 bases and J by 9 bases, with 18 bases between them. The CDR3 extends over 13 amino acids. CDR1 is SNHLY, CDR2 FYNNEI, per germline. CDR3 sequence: CASSAQQGTLQYF. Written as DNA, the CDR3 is TGTGCCAGCAGCGCCCAACAGGGAACCCTGCAGTACTTC.

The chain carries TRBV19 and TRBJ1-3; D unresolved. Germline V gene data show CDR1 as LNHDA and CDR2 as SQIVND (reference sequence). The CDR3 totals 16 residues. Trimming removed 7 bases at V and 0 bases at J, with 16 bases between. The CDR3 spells CASNSDDSRSGNTIYF. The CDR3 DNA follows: TGTGCCAGTAATTCAGACGACTCCCGCTCTGGAAACACCATATATTTT.

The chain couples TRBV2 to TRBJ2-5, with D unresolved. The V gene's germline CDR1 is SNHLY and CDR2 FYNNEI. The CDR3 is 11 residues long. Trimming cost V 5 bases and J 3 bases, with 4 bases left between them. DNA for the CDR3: TGTGCCAGCAGTACTAAAGAGACCCAGTACTTC. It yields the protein CASSTKETQYF.

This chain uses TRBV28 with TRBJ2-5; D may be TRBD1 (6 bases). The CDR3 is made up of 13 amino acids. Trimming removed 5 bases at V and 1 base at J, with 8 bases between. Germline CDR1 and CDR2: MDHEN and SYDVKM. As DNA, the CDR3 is TGTGCCAGCAGTGGACAGCCCCAAGAGACCCAGTACTTC. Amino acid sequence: CASSGQPQETQYF.

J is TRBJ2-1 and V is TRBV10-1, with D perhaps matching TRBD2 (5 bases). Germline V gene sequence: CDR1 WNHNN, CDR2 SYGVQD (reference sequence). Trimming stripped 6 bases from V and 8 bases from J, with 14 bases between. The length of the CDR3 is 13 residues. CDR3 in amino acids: CASRPGKVYEQFF. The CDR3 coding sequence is TGCGCCAGCAGGCCGGGGAAGGTGTATGAGCAGTTCTTC.

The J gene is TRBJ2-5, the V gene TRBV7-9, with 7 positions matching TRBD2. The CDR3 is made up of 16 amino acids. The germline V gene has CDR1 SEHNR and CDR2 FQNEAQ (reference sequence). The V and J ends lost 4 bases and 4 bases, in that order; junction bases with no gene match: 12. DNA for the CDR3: TGTGCCAGCAGCTCCTCCCCCCCGGGAGGTGGAGAGACCCAGTACTTC. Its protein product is CASSSSPPGGGETQYF.

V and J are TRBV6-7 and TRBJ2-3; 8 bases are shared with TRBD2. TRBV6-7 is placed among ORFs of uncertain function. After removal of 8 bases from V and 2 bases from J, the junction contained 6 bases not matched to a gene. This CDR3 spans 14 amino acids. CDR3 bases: TGTGCCAGCTCACGGCGGGAGGCCACAGATACGCAGTATTTT. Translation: CASSRREATDTQYF.

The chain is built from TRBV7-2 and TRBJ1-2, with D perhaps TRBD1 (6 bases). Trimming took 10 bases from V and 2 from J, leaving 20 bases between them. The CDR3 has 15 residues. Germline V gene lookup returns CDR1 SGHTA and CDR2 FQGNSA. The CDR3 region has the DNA TGTGCCAACACCCCAACGACAGGCCTGAACTATGGCTACACCTTC. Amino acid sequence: CANTPTTGLNYGYTF.

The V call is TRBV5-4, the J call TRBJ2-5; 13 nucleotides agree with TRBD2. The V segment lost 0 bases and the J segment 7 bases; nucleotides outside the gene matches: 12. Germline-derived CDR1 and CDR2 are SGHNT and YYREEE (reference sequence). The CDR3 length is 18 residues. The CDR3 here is CASSLAGLAGTYIRTQYF. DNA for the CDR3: TGTGCCAGCAGCTTGGCGGGACTAGCGGGGACCTACATCCGGACCCAGTACTTC.

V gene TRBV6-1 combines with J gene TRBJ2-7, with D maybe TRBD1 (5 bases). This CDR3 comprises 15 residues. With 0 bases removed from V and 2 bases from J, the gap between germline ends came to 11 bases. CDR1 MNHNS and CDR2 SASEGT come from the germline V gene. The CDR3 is CASSEAQGGTYEQYF. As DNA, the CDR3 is TGTGCCAGCAGTGAAGCTCAGGGTGGCACCTACGAGCAGTACTTC.

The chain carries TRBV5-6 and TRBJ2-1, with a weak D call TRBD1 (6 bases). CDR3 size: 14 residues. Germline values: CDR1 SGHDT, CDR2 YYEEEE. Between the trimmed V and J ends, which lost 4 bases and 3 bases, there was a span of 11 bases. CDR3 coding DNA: TGTGCCAGCAGCAGGGGACAATTCTACAATGAGCAGTTCTTC. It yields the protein CASSRGQFYNEQFF.

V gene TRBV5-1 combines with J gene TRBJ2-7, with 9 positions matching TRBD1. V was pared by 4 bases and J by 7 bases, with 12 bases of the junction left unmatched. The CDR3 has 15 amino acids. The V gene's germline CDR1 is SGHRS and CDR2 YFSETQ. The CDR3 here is CASSPPGTGNQEQYF. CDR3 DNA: TGCGCCAGCAGCCCCCCAGGGACAGGGAATCAAGAGCAGTACTTC.

The CDR3 loop reads CASSLEARAGDTQYF. The CDR3 DNA follows: TGTGCCAGCAGCTTAGAAGCGCGGGCCGGAGATACGCAGTATTTT. This chain links TRBV7-2 with TRBJ2-3; the D gene is possibly TRBD2 (5 bases). The germline gives CDR1 SGHTA, CDR2 FQGNSA. Trimming took off 1 base at V and 5 bases at J, with 13 bases between the two ends. CDR3 length: 15 amino acids. The whole variable domain, remainder taken from reference TRBV7-2 and TRBJ2-3, is GAGVSQSPSNKVTEKGKDVELRCDPISGHTALYWYRQSLGQGLEFLIYFQGNSAPDKSGLPSDRFSAERTGGSVSTLTIQRTQQEDSAVYLCASSLEARAGDTQYFGPGTRLTVL.

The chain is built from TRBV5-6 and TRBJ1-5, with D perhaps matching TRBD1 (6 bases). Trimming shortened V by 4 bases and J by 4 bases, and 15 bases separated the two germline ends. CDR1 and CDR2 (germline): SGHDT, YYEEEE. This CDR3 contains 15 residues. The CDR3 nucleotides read TGTGCCAGCAGCCAAACAGGGTTGAGGAATCAGCCCCAGCATTTT. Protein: CASSQTGLRNQPQHF.

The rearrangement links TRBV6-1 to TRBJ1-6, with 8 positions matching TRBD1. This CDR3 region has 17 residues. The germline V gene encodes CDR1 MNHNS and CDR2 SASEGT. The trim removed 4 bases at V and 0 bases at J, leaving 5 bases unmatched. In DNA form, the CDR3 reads TGTGCCAGCAGTGGACAGGGGACGAGCTCCTATAATTCACCCCTCCACTTT. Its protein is CASSGQGTSSYNSPLHF.

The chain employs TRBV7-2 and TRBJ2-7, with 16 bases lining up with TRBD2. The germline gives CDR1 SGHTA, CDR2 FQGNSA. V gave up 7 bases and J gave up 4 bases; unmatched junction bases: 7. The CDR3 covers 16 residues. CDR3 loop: CASTLGLAGGMYEQYF. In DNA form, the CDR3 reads TGTGCCAGCACCTTGGGACTAGCGGGAGGGATGTACGAGCAGTACTTC.

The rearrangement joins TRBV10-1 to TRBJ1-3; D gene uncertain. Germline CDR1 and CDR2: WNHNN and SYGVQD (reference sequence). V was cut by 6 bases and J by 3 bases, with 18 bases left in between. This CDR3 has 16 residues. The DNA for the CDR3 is TGCGCCAGCAGCCGTAACGCCATGTTCCTTGGAAACACCATATATTTT. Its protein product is CASSRNAMFLGNTIYF.

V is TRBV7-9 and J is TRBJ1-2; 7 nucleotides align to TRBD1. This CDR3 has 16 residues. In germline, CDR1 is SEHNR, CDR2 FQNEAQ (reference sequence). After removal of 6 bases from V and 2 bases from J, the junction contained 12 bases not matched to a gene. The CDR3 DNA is TGTGCCAGCAGGCAGTTAGGGACAGAGCAAAACTATGGCTACACCTTC. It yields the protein CASRQLGTEQNYGYTF.

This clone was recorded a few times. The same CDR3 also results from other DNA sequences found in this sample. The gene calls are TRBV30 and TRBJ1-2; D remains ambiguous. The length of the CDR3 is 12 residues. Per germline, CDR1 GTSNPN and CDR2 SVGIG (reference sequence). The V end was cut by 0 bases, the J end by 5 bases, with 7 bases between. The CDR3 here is CAWSVPGYGYTF. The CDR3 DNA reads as TGTGCCTGGAGTGTACCGGGATATGGCTACACCTTC.

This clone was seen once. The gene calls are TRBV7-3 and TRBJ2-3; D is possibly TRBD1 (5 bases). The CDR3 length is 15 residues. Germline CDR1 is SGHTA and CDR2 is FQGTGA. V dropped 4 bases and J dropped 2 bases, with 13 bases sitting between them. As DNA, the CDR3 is TGTGCCAGCAGCTCCACAGGTTCCCCCACAGATACGCAGTATTTT. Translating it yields CASSSTGSPTDTQYF.